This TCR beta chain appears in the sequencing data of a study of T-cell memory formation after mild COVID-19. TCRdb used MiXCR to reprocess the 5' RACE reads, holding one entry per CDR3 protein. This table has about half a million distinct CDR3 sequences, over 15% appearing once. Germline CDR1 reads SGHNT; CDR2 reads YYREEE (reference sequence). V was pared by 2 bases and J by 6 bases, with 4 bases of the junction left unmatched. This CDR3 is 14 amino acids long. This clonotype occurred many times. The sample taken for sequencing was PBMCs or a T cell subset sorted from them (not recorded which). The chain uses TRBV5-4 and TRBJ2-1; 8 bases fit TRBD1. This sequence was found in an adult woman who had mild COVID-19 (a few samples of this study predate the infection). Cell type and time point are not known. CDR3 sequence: CASSFRDRSNEQFF. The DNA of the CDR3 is TGTGCCAGCAGCTTCCGGGACAGGTCCAATGAGCAGTTCTTC. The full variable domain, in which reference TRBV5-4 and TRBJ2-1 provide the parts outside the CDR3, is ETGVTQSPTHLIKTRGQQVTLRCSSQSGHNTVSWYQQALGQGPQFIFQYYREEENGRGNFPPRFSGLQFPNYSSELNVNALELDDSALYLCASSFRDRSNEQFFGPGTRLTVL.